The next 13 T cell receptor beta chains were all read from a single sample in a study of human T cells and chemical hapten exposure. Documented time point: patch test 3, about 24 weeks after DPC sensitization. Treatment noted: therapeutic diphenylcyclopropenone sensitization with weekly scalp DPC. TCRdb recomputed calls from the RACE reads with MiXCR, one row per CDR3 protein. This sample carries fewer than 100,000 distinct CDR3 sequences, approximately 10% of them seen once, and the ten largest clones take roughly 1%. The specimen comprised whole blood, sampled in connection with sensitization to the hapten diphenylcyclopropenone (DPC). These receptor sequences come from a woman aged 25 to 39 with alopecia areata. Some clones in this sample may be carry-over from other donors' samples.

This clonotype has a handful of counts. This sequence joins TRBV7-6 and TRBJ2-7, with D unresolved. Trimming shortened V by 0 bases and J by 5 bases, and 8 bases separated the two germline ends. There are 13 residues in the CDR3. Germline lookup yields CDR1 SGHVS and CDR2 FNYEAQ. CDR3 loop: CASSLAFGHEQYF. The CDR3 DNA reads TGTGCCAGCAGCTTAGCTTTTGGCCACGAGCAGTACTTC. The full variable domain, completed using reference TRBV7-6 and TRBJ2-7, is GAGVSQSPRYKVTKRGQDVALRCDPISGHVSLYWYRQALGQGPEFLTYFNYEAQQDKSGLPNDRFSAERPEGSISTLTIQRTEQRDSAMYRCASSLAFGHEQYFGPGTRLTVT.

This clonotype was seen more than once but under ten times. The chain recombines TRBV9 with TRBJ2-7; 11 bases line up with TRBD2. In germline, CDR1 is SGDLS, CDR2 YYNGEE. With V trimmed by 3 bases and J by 2 bases, 4 bases remained unmatched. This CDR3 has 15 amino acids. CDR3 residues: CASSALAGGAYEQYF. CDR3 DNA sequence: TGTGCCAGCAGCGCCCTAGCGGGAGGCGCCTACGAGCAGTACTTC.

Ten or more counts support this clonotype. The CDR3 here is CASSTMWGPNEKLFF. DNA of the CDR3: TGTGCCAGCAGTACCATGTGGGGGCCTAATGAAAAACTGTTTTTT. The rearrangement uses TRBV6-1 and TRBJ1-4, with a possible D match to TRBD1 (6 bases). Trimming stripped 5 bases from V and 3 bases from J, with 13 bases between. This CDR3 comprises 15 residues. CDR1 MNHNS and CDR2 SASEGT come from the germline V gene.

In this sample, this clonotype turned up many times. This chain uses TRBV9 with TRBJ2-1; the D is unclear. Trimming left V 4 bases short and J 3 bases short, with 14 bases between. The length of the CDR3 is 15 residues. Germline CDR1 is SGDLS and CDR2 is YYNGEE. The CDR3 sequence: CASSTDGYGYNEQFF. CDR3 nucleotides: TGTGCCAGCAGCACCGATGGATATGGCTACAATGAGCAGTTCTTC.

This clonotype came up many times. The genes are TRBV7-8 and TRBJ2-2; 7 nucleotides line up with TRBD1. The CDR3 has 14 amino acids. The J segment lost 7 bases and the V segment lost 3 bases, leaving 5 bases of the junction unmatched. Germline CDR1 is SGHVS and CDR2 is FQNEAQ. The DNA of the CDR3 is TGTGCCAGCAGCTTGGGTACAGGGGACGGGGAGCTGTTTTTT. Translated: CASSLGTGDGELFF.

A note on this clonotype: Just one base apart from a much larger clone, this may be a read error. The rearrangement uses TRBV29-1 and TRBJ1-1, with 12 bases fitting TRBD1. CDR1 SQVTM and CDR2 ANQGSEA come from the germline V gene. The CDR3 runs to 19 residues. The DNA of the CDR3 is TGCAGCGCTGAAGAATTACGTTGGGACAGGGGGCTGGAGAACACTGAAGCTTTCTTT. The encoded protein is CSAEELRWDRGLENTEAFF.

DNA for the CDR3: TGTGCCAGCCAGAGACCGGGACAGGGGATGCGGGAGACCCAGTACTTC. It yields the protein CASQRPGQGMRETQYF. The chain links TRBV2 to TRBJ2-5; 10 nucleotides agree with TRBD1. The germline V gene has CDR1 SNHLY and CDR2 FYNNEI. CDR3 length: 16 residues. Trimming removed 8 bases from V and 5 bases from J; junction bases left unmatched: 14.

The V gene is TRBV19, the J gene TRBJ2-7, with D perhaps being TRBD1 or TRBD2 (5 bases each). Per germline, CDR1 LNHDA and CDR2 SQIVND (reference sequence). CDR3 length: 15 residues. Trimming took 7 bases from V and 1 from J, leaving 17 bases between them. The CDR3 coding sequence is TGTGCCAGTACCCCGGGACCGTACGAATCCTACGAGCAGTACGTC. It codes for CASTPGPYESYEQYV.

This clonotype occurred a few times. This rearrangement joins TRBV3-1 to TRBJ1-6, with 7 bases lining up with TRBD1. V dropped 6 bases and J dropped 2; count of bases not matched to a gene: 4. The germline gives CDR1 LGHDT, CDR2 YNNKEL (reference sequence). The CDR3 has 15 amino acids. CDR3 region: CASRKQGTYNSPLHF. The CDR3 DNA reads as TGTGCCAGCAGAAAACAGGGGACCTATAATTCACCCCTCCACTTT.

This clonotype was seen only a few times. The rearrangement uses TRBV11-2 and TRBJ2-3; D is ambiguous. V was pared by 6 bases and J by 2 bases, with 15 bases between. The CDR3 consists of 15 residues. Germline values: CDR1 SGHAT, CDR2 FQNNGV. Here the CDR3 reads CASRSRSAVTDTQYF. CDR3 sequence (DNA): TGTGCCAGCAGATCCCGGAGTGCGGTCACAGATACGCAGTATTTT.

This clonotype has ten or more counts. CDR3 bases: TGTGCCACCAGTGATCCCGGGACTAGCCCCTACGAGCAGTACTTC. Translating it yields CATSDPGTSPYEQYF. The chain recombines TRBV24-1 with TRBJ2-7; 9 positions agree with TRBD2. This CDR3 spans 15 amino acids. Germline-derived CDR1 and CDR2 are KGHDR and SFDVKD. Trimming removed 3 bases from V and 2 bases from J; junction bases left unmatched: 4.

The rearrangement uses TRBV18 and TRBJ2-1; D not resolved. Trimming pared 6 bases from V and 0 bases from J, leaving 12 bases between. The CDR3 runs to 15 residues. The germline V gene encodes CDR1 KGHSH and CDR2 LQKENI. The CDR3 DNA reads TGTGCCAGCTCCCCCGACCAGAGCTCCTACAATGAGCAGTTCTTC. Translation: CASSPDQSSYNEQFF.

This clonotype was seen ten or more times. The chain has TRBV3-1 and TRBJ2-3, with 8 positions matching TRBD2. V was pared by 1 base and J by 3 bases, with 6 bases of the junction left unmatched. The CDR3 contains 16 residues. CDR1 and CDR2 (germline): LGHDT, YNNKEL (reference sequence). The CDR3 spells CASSQVAGPRTDTQYF. The DNA for the CDR3 is TGTGCCAGCAGCCAAGTAGCGGGACCGAGGACAGATACGCAGTATTTT.